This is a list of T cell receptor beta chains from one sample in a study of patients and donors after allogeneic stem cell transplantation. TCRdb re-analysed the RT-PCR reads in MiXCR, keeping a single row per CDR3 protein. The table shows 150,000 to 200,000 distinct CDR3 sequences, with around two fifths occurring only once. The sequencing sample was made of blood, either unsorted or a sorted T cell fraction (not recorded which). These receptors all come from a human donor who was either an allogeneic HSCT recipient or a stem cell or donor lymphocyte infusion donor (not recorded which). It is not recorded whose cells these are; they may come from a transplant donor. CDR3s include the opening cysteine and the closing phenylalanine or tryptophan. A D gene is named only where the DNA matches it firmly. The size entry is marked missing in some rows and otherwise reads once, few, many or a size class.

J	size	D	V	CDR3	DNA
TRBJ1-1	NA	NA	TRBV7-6	CASSPDGGGRDTEAFF	TGTGCCAGCAGCCCAGACGGGGGAGGTAGGGACACTGAAGCTTTCTTT
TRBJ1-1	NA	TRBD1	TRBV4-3	CASSQEGGTGSLNTEAFF	TGCGCCAGCAGCCAAGAAGGGGGGACAGGAAGCTTGAACACTGAAGCTTTCTTT
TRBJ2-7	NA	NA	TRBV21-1	CASSNGKASGYSYEQYF	TGTGCCAGCAGCAACGGTAAAGCTAGCGGGTACTCCTACGAGCAGTACTTC
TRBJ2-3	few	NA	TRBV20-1	CSAGWRDTDTQYF	TGCAGTGCCGGCTGGCGGGACACAGATACGCAGTATTTT
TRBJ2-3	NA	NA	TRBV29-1	CSVEARGDPMYTQYF	TGCAGCGTTGAAGCCAGAGGGGACCCCATGTATACGCAGTATTTT
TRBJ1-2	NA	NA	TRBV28	CASSGSSGANYGYTF	TGTGCCAGCAGTGGGTCATCTGGAGCTAACTATGGCTACACCTTC
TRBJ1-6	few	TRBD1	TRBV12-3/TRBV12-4	CASSISSPGTGANSPLHF	TGTGCCAGCAGTATCTCCAGTCCCGGGACAGGGGCTAATTCACCCCTCCACTTT
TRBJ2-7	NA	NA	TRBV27	CASSLSSYGIYEQYF	TGTGCCAGCAGTTTATCGAGTTATGGGATCTACGAGCAGTACTTC
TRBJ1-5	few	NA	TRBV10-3	CAISVGRGDRQPQHF	TGTGCCATCAGTGTAGGGAGAGGGGATCGGCAGCCCCAGCATTTT
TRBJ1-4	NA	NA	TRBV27	CASSFLGEEGEKLFF	TGTGCCAGCAGTTTCTTAGGGGAGGAGGGGGAAAAACTGTTTTTT
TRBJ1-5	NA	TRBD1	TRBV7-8	CASSLEVNRGFHQPQHF	TGTGCCAGCAGCTTAGAAGTTAACAGGGGGTTCCATCAGCCCCAGCATTTT
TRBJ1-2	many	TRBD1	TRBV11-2	CASSLEQGVYYGYTF	TGTGCCAGCAGCTTAGAACAGGGGGTGTACTATGGCTACACCTTC
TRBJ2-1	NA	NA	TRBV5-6	CASGTGSYNEQFF	TGTGCTAGCGGTACAGGCTCCTACAATGAGCAGTTCTTC
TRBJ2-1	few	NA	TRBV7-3	CASSLGSYNEQFF	TGTGCCAGCAGCCTAGGCAGCTACAATGAGCAGTTCTTC
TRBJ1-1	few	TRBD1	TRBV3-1	CASSADRDTEAFF	TGTGCCAGCAGCGCGGACAGGGACACTGAAGCTTTCTTT
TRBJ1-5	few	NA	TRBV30	CAWSLGGASNQPQHF	TGTGCCTGGAGTCTTGGGGGGGCCAGCAATCAGCCCCAGCATTTT
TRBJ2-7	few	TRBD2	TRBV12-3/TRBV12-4	CASSLGLAGASDEQYF	TGTGCCAGCAGTTTGGGACTAGCGGGAGCGTCAGACGAGCAGTACTTC
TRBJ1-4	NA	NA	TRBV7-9	CASSPEKLFF	TGTGCCAGCAGCCCGGAAAAACTGTTTTTT
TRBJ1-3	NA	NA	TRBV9	CASSVDLRSGNTIYF	TGTGCCAGCAGCGTAGACCTACGCTCTGGAAACACCATATATTTT
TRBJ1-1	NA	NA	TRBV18	CASSQKPGAEAFF	TGTGCCAGCTCTCAAAAGCCGGGAGCCGAAGCTTTCTTT
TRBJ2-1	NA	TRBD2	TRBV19	CASSPGLAGRSYNEQFF	TGTGCCAGTAGCCCTGGACTAGCGGGACGCTCCTACAATGAGCAGTTCTTC
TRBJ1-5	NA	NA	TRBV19	CATKGGNQPQHF	TGTGCCACCAAAGGGGGAAATCAGCCCCAGCATTTT
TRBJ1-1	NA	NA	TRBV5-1	CASSSEIGGNTEAFF	TGCGCCAGCAGCTCCGAAATTGGAGGGAACACTGAAGCTTTCTTT
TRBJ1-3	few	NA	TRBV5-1	CASSPDSYSGNTIYF	TGCGCCAGCAGTCCGGACAGTTACTCTGGAAACACCATATATTTT
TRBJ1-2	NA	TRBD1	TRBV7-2	CASSPWTGKNYGYTF	TGTGCCAGCAGCCCCTGGACAGGGAAGAACTATGGCTACACCTTC
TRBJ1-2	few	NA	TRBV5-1	CASSLEGAGTDRSYTF	TGCGCCAGCAGCTTGGAAGGCGCAGGGACCGACCGAAGCTACACCTTC
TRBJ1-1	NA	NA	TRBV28	CASSFPGITEAFF	TGTGCCAGCAGTTTCCCAGGGATCACTGAAGCTTTCTTT
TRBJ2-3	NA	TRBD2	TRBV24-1	CATSDLLADTQYF	TGTGCCACCAGTGATCTACTAGCGGATACGCAGTATTTT
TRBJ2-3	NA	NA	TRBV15	CATSRRDGSPDTQYF	TGTGCCACCAGCAGGCGTGACGGGAGCCCAGATACGCAGTATTTT
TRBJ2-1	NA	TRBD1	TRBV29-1	CSVDRDRGWYEQFF	TGCAGCGTAGACCGGGACAGGGGTTGGTATGAGCAGTTCTTC
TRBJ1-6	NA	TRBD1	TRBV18	CASSPGTGAYNSPLHF	TGTGCCAGCTCACCCGGGACAGGTGCATATAATTCACCCCTCCACTTT
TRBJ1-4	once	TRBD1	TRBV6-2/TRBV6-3	CASSYGTEATNEKLFF	TGTGCCAGCAGTTACGGGACAGAAGCAACTAATGAAAAACTGTTTTTT
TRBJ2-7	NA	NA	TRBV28	CASSFPAYEQYF	TGTGCCAGCAGTTTCCCCGCCTACGAGCAGTACTTC
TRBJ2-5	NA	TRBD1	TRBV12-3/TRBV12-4	CASTGGQGETQYF	TGTGCCAGCACCGGAGGACAGGGCGAGACCCAGTACTTC
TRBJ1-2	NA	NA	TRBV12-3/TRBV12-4	CASSSDGVMGSGYTF	TGTGCCAGCAGCTCCGATGGTGTAATGGGAAGTGGCTACACCTTC
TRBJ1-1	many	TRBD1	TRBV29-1	CSGGQENTEAFF	TGCAGCGGGGGACAGGAGAACACTGAAGCTTTCTTT
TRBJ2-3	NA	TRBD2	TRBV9	CASSGAGGPPDTQYF	TGTGCCAGCAGCGGAGCGGGAGGGCCCCCAGATACGCAGTATTTT
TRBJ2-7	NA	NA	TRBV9	CASTLGAGYEQYF	TGTGCCAGCACCCTAGGGGCAGGCTACGAGCAGTACTTC
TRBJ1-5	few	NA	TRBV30	CAWTHVDVGDPYGNQPQHF	TGTGCCTGGACTCACGTGGATGTGGGGGATCCTTATGGCAATCAGCCCCAGCATTTT
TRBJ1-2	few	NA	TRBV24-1	CATSDPDRAADGYTF	TGTGCCACCAGTGATCCAGACAGAGCCGCGGATGGCTACACCTTC
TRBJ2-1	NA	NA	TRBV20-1	CSASRLASYNEQFF	TGCAGTGCTAGCAGGCTAGCTTCCTACAATGAGCAGTTCTTC